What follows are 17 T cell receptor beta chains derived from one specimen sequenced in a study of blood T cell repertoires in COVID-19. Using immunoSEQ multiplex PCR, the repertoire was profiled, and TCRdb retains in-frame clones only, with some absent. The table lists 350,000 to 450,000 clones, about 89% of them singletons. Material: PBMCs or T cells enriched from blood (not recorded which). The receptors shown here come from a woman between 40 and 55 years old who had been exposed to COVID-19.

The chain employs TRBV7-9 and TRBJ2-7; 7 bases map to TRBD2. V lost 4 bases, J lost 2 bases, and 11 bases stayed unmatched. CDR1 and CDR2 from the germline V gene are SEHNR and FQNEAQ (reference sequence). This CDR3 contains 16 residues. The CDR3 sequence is CASSSPGGNRPYEQYF. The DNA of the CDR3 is TGTGCCAGCAGCTCACCCGGGGGGAACCGCCCCTACGAGCAGTACTTC.

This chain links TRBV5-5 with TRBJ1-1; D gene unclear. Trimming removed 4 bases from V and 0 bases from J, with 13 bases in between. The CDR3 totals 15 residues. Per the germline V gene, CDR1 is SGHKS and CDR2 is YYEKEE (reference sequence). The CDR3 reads CASSRGGRLNTEAFF. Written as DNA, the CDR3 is TGTGCCAGCAGCCGTGGAGGGCGATTGAACACTGAAGCTTTCTTT.

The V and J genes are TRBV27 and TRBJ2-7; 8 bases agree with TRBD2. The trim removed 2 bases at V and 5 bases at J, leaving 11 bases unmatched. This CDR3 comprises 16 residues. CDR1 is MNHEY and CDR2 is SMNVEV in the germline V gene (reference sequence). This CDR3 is CASSLQRGLGTNEQYF. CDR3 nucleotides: TGTGCCAGCAGTTTACAAAGGGGACTAGGAACCAACGAGCAGTACTTC.

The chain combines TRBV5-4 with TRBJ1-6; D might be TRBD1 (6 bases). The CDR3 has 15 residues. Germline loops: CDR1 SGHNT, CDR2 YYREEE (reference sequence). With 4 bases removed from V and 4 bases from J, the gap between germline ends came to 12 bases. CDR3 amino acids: CASSPGQFYNSPLHF. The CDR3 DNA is TGTGCCAGCAGCCCAGGACAGTTTTATAATTCACCCCTCCACTTT.

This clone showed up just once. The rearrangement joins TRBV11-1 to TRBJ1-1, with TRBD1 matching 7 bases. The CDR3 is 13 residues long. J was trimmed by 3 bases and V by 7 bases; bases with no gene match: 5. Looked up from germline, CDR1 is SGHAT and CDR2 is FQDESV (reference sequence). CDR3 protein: CASNKQGDTEAFF. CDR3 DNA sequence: TGTGCCAGCAACAAGCAGGGGGACACTGAAGCTTTCTTT. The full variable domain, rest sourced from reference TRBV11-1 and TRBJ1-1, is EAEVAQSPRYKITEKSQAVAFWCDPISGHATLYWYRQILGQGPELLVQFQDESVVDDSQLPKDRFSAERLKGVDSTLKIQPAELGDSAMYLCASNKQGDTEAFFGQGTRLTVV.

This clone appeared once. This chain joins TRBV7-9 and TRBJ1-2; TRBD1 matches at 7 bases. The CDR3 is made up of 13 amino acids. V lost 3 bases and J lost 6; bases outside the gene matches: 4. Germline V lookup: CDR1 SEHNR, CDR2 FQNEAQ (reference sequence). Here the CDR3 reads CASSLVGGNGYTF. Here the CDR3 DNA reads TGTGCCAGCAGCTTGGTAGGGGGCAATGGCTACACCTTC.

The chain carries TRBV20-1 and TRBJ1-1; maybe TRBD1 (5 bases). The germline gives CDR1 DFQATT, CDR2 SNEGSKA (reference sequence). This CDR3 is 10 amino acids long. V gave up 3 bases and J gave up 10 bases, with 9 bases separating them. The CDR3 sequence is CSASFGGAFF. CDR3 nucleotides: TGCAGTGCTAGTTTCGGGGGAGCTTTCTTT.

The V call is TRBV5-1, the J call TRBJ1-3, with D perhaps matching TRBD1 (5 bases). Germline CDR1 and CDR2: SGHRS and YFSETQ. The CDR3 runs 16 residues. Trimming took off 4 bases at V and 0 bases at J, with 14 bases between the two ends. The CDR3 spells CASSSGTGISGNTIYF. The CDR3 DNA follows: TGCGCCAGCAGCAGCGGGACGGGAATCTCTGGAAACACCATATATTTT. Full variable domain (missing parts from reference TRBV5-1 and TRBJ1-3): KAGVTQTPRYLIKTRGQQVTLSCSPISGHRSVSWYQQTPGQGLQFLFEYFSETQRNKGNFPGRFSGRQFSNSRSEMNVSTLELGDSALYLCASSSGTGISGNTIYFGEGSWLTVV.

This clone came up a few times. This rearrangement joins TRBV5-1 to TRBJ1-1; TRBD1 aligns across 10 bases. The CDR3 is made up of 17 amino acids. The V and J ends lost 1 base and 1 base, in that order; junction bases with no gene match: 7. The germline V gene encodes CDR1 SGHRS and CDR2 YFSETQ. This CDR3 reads CASSLKGTGASNTEAFF. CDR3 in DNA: TGCGCCAGCAGCTTGAAGGGGACAGGGGCTTCGAACACTGAAGCTTTCTTT.

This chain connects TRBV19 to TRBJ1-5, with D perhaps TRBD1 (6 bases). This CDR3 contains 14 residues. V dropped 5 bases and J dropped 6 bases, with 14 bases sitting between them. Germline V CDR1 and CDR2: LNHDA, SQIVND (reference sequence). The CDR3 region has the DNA TGTGCCAGTAGTCTAACAGGGTCTGGTCAGCCCCAGCATTTT. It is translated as CASSLTGSGQPQHF.

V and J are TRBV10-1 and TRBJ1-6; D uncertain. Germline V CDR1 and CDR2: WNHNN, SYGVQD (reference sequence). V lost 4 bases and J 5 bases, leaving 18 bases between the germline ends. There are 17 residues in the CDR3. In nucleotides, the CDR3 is TGCGCCAGCAGTGCTCGACCAATCTCGGCGGATAATTCACCCCTCCACTTT. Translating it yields CASSARPISADNSPLHF.

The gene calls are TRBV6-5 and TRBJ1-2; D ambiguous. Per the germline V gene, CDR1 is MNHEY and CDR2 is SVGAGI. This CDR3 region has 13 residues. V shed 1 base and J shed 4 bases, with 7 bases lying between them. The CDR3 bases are TGTGCCAGCAGTTACTTACAGAGCTATGGCTACACCTTC. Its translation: CASSYLQSYGYTF.

The CDR3 loop reads CASSPGDREYEQYF. The CDR3 DNA reads as TGTGCCAGCAGTCCGGGGGACAGGGAATACGAGCAGTACTTC. V usage is TRBV6-5 and J usage is TRBJ2-7; 9 bases line up with TRBD1. J was trimmed by 4 bases and V by 5 bases; bases with no gene match: 6. The CDR3 spans 14 residues. CDR1 MNHEY and CDR2 SVGAGI come from the germline V gene.

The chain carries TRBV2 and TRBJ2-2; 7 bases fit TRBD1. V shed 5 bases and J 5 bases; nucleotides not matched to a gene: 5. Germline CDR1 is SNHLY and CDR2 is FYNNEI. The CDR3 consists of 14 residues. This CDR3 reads CASSHRQGTGELFF. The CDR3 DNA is TGTGCCAGCAGTCATAGACAGGGAACCGGGGAGCTGTTTTTT.

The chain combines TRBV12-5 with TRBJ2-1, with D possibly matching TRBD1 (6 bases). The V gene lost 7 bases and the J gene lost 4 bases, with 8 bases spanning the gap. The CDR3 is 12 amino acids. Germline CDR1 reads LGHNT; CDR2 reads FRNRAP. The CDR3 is CASARGYNEQFF. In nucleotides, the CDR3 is TGTGCTAGTGCTAGGGGGTACAATGAGCAGTTCTTC.

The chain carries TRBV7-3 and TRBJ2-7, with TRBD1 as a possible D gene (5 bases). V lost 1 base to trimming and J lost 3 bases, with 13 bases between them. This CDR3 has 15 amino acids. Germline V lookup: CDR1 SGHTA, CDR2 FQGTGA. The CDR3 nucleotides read TGTGCCAGCAGCTTAAGGGCTGGCAGGGACTACGAGCAGTACTTC. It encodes CASSLRAGRDYEQYF.

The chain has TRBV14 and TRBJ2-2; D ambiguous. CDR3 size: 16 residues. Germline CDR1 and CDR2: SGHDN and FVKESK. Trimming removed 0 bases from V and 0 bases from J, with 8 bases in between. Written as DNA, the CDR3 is TGTGCCAGCAGCCAAGAGGTCAGATCGAACACCGGGGAGCTGTTTTTT. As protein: CASSQEVRSNTGELFF. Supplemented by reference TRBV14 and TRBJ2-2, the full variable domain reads EAGVTQFPSHSVIEKGQTVTLRCDPISGHDNLYWYRRVMGKEIKFLLHFVKESKQDESGMPNNRFLAERTGGTYSTLKVQPAELEDSGVYFCASSQEVRSNTGELFFGEGSRLTVL.